This T cell receptor beta chain was captured by sequencing in a study of T cell responses to AZD1222 COVID-19 vaccine. Per germline, CDR1 KGHDR and CDR2 SFDVKD. The germline V and J ends were trimmed by 2 bases and 3 bases, with 9 bases remaining between them. CDR3 size: 14 residues. The data were produced by immunoSEQ multiplex PCR, yet TCRdb's version contains in-frame clones alone and is incomplete. The sample gives around 210,000 clones, about 94% of which show up once; around 1.7% is in the top ten. Remarks on this clone: Its antigen is undetermined.

Overall study results and limits: Dominant at 160-218 and 743-854, vaccine-associated CD4 TCRs also spanned spike. At study baseline, merely six AZD1222 recipients were seropositive. Clonal diversity was possibly underestimated, and the donors were mostly white British, with more females.

Specimen: peripheral blood, collected 28 days after the second dose of the MenACWY control vaccine. The gene calls are TRBV24-1 and TRBJ1-2; D call uncertain. This TCR derives from an adult who received the MenACWY meningococcal vaccine as a control. The chain's CDR3 is CATSDSGVYYGYTF. The CDR3 region has the DNA TGTGCCACCAGTGATTCCGGAGTATACTATGGCTACACCTTC.